This TCR beta chain was identified in a study of cytomegalovirus exposure and HLA in healthy donors. The study, taken as a whole, reports: Later analysis showed TCR association rates varying by HLA locus, highest for DRB1 and lowest for HLA-C.

Primers: 60 Vbeta forward and 13 Jbeta reverse. TCRdb's table, derived via immunoSEQ multiplex PCR, lists solely in-frame clones and lacks some. The data contain tens of thousands of clones, about 81% of them singletons. On this clone: Its antigen is undetermined.

This CDR3 is 18 amino acids long. Trimming took 1 base from V and 0 from J; bases not matched to a gene: 5. Germline V lookup: CDR1 SEHNR, CDR2 FQNEAQ (reference sequence). This clonotype was obtained from a woman between 40 and 50 years old in good health and CMV-seronegative. The J gene is TRBJ2-7, the V gene TRBV7-9, with TRBD2 matching 14 bases. The sequenced material came from PBMCs. CDR3 coding DNA: TGTGCCAGCAGCTTAGTCGGACTAGCGGGAGGCTCCTCCTACGAGCAGTACTTC. It translates to CASSLVGLAGGSSYEQYF.